One and the same sample provided the 30 T cell receptor beta chains below, sequenced in a study of neurological immune-mediated disorders. A single record per CDR3 protein comes from TCRdb applying MiXCR to the 5' RACE reads. This repertoire shows around 40,000 distinct CDR3 sequences, approximately 7% found once; its top ten account for about 6%. Sample: CD4+ T cells from blood. The receptor source for this set is a man aged 45 to 65 in good health.

There are many counts of this clonotype. The rearrangement uses TRBV29-1 and TRBJ2-7; 12 nucleotides line up with TRBD2. Germline CDR1 and CDR2: SQVTM and ANQGSEA. Losses at the gene ends were 5 bases for V and 5 bases for J; bases not matched to a gene: 7. The CDR3 is 14 residues long. The CDR3, as DNA: TGCAGCGTTAGCTCTAGCGGGAGGGTCGACGAGCAGTACTTC. Encoded protein: CSVSSSGRVDEQYF.

This clonotype was observed many times. This chain connects TRBV29-1 to TRBJ2-5; the D gene is possibly TRBD2 (5 bases). The CDR3 is 15 residues long. The germline V and J ends were trimmed by 3 bases and 5 bases, with 19 bases remaining between them. Germline lookup yields CDR1 SQVTM and CDR2 ANQGSEA. In DNA form, the CDR3 reads TGCAGCGTTGATTCCCACCTTCGCCGAGGGGAGACCCAGTACTTC. Translated: CSVDSHLRRGETQYF.

This clonotype appeared many times. CDR3 coding DNA: TGTGCCTGGAGTCGAGACAGGGCCTCTGGAAACACCATATATTTT. The encoded protein is CAWSRDRASGNTIYF. The chain couples TRBV30 to TRBJ1-3, with TRBD1 identical over 7 bases. CDR3 length: 15 amino acids. Germline V gene data show CDR1 as GTSNPN and CDR2 as SVGIG (reference sequence). Trimming at V came to 2 bases and at J to 0 bases, leaving 4 bases not matched to a gene. Complete variable domain (other parts from reference TRBV30 and TRBJ1-3): SQTIHQWPATLVQPVGSPLSLECTVEGTSNPNLYWYRQAAGRGLQLLFYSVGIGQISSEVPQNLSASRPQDRQFILSSKKLLLSDSGFYLCAWSRDRASGNTIYFGEGSWLTVV.

This clonotype was detected many times. This chain joins TRBV28 and TRBJ2-7; TRBD2 might be the D (6 bases). Between the trimmed V and J ends, which lost 6 bases and 3 bases, there was a span of 9 bases. Germline CDR1 reads MDHEN; CDR2 reads SYDVKM. The CDR3 contains 12 residues. CDR3 amino acids: CASRRGNYEQYF. The CDR3 DNA reads as TGTGCCAGCAGGCGGGGCAACTACGAGCAGTACTTC.

To note about this clonotype: A read error may explain this, as a much larger clone is one base away. The CDR3 here is CASSLPREIYEQYF. The DNA for the CDR3 is TGCGCCAGCAGTTTGCCGCGGGAAATCTACGAGCAGTACTTC. This chain links TRBV5-1 with TRBJ2-7; the D gene is possibly TRBD2 (6 bases). The V gene's germline CDR1 is SGHRS and CDR2 YFSETQ. The CDR3 extends over 14 amino acids. V was cut by 5 bases and J by 3 bases, with 15 bases left in between.

This clonotype was recorded at least ten times. V is TRBV5-5 and J is TRBJ1-5; no reliable D call. V was cut by 2 bases and J by 5 bases, with 14 bases left in between. The CDR3 has 15 amino acids. Germline lookup yields CDR1 SGHKS and CDR2 YYEKEE (reference sequence). The CDR3 region is CASSFYAVGDQPQHF. The CDR3 DNA follows: TGTGCCAGCAGCTTTTACGCGGTTGGGGATCAGCCCCAGCATTTT.

This clonotype was counted many times. CDR3 region: CSAREATNEKLFF. As DNA, the CDR3 is TGCAGTGCTAGAGAGGCAACTAATGAAAAACTGTTTTTT. The chain joins TRBV20-1 to TRBJ1-4; no definite D call. This CDR3 is built from 13 residues. V lost 0 bases and J lost 0, with 2 bases in between. The germline CDR1 and CDR2 sequences are DFQATT and SNEGSKA (reference sequence).

Many counts were recorded for this clonotype. The gene calls are TRBV20-1 and TRBJ2-3, with D unclear. Trimming shortened V by 0 bases and J by 0 bases, and 4 bases separated the two germline ends. The CDR3 loop spans 13 amino acids. Germline CDR1 reads DFQATT; CDR2 reads SNEGSKA (reference sequence). As DNA, the CDR3 is TGCAGTGCTAGAGATGGAAGCACAGATACGCAGTATTTT. As protein: CSARDGSTDTQYF.

There are many counts of this clonotype. The chain joins TRBV20-1 to TRBJ1-1, with TRBD1 matching 8 bases. The CDR3 is 14 residues long. CDR1 and CDR2 from the germline V gene are DFQATT and SNEGSKA (reference sequence). Unmatched junction bases numbered 6, after V lost 6 bases and J lost 0 bases. DNA for the CDR3: TGCAGTGCCAGGACAGGGAGTATGAACACTGAAGCTTTCTTT. It is translated as CSARTGSMNTEAFF.

The chain joins TRBV7-2 to TRBJ2-3; 11 positions agree with TRBD2. Germline V gene data show CDR1 as SGHTA and CDR2 as FQGNSA. Trimming at V came to 5 bases and at J to 4 bases, leaving 8 bases not matched to a gene. The CDR3 is made up of 16 amino acids. CDR3 residues: CASSEIAGGTADTQYF. The CDR3 DNA is TGTGCCAGCAGCGAAATAGCGGGAGGGACCGCAGATACGCAGTATTTT.

The table lists this clonotype with many counts. V gene TRBV5-1 combines with J gene TRBJ1-2, with TRBD1 matching over 9 bases. From germline, CDR1 is SGHRS and CDR2 YFSETQ. The CDR3 totals 14 residues. With 3 bases clipped from V and 1 base from J, the junction kept 1 base outside the gene matches. CDR3 in DNA: TGCGCCAGCAGCTCGGGACAGGGTAACTATGGCTACACCTTC. Protein product: CASSSGQGNYGYTF.

At least ten counts were recorded for this clonotype. The V call is TRBV29-1, the J call TRBJ1-3; a weak D match, TRBD1 (5 bases). Germline CDR1 and CDR2: SQVTM and ANQGSEA. The germline V and J ends were trimmed by 4 bases and 0 bases, with 10 bases remaining between them. CDR3 length: 14 amino acids. For the CDR3, the DNA is TGCAGCGTTGGGAACAGGAGCTCTGGAAACACCATATATTTT. The encoded protein is CSVGNRSSGNTIYF.

This clonotype was seen ten or more times. The chain recombines TRBV7-2 with TRBJ2-3, with TRBD2 matching over 8 bases. Germline values: CDR1 SGHTA, CDR2 FQGNSA. V lost 3 bases and J lost 4; bases outside the gene matches: 15. This CDR3 is built from 18 residues. CDR3 in DNA: TGTGCCAGCAGCTTCATGGGGTCCAGCGGGAGAGGGGCAGATACGCAGTATTTT. This encodes CASSFMGSSGRGADTQYF.

This clonotype was counted between two and nine times. The CDR3 spells CASSLVVNTGELFF. The CDR3 DNA is TGTGCCAGCAGCTTAGTGGTAAACACCGGGGAGCTGTTTTTT. The chain carries TRBV7-2 and TRBJ2-2; D gene ambiguous. The CDR3 length is 14 residues. Trimming stripped 1 base from V and 2 bases from J, with 5 bases between. The germline V gene has CDR1 SGHTA and CDR2 FQGNSA.

In this sample, this clonotype turned up many times. The rearrangement links TRBV2 to TRBJ2-1; a possible D gene is TRBD1 (5 bases). V was trimmed by 6 bases and J by 4 bases, leaving 13 bases between them. Germline V CDR1 and CDR2: SNHLY, FYNNEI. The CDR3 has 14 residues. CDR3: CASSQMGPYNEQFF. For the CDR3, the DNA is TGTGCCAGCAGCCAAATGGGGCCGTACAATGAGCAGTTCTTC.

This clonotype was counted a few times. The gene calls are TRBV5-6 and TRBJ2-1; no clear D gene. The CDR3 covers 12 residues. Germline V gene data show CDR1 as SGHDT and CDR2 as YYEEEE. Trimming left V 0 bases short and J 10 bases short, with 8 bases between. CDR3 sequence reads: CASSLGAEEQFF. In DNA form, the CDR3 reads TGTGCCAGCAGCTTGGGGGCGGAGGAGCAGTTCTTC.

This clonotype was counted many times. V is TRBV20-1 and J is TRBJ1-5, with D uncertain. V dropped 0 bases and J dropped 11 bases, with 8 bases sitting between them. This CDR3 comprises 11 residues. The germline CDR1 and CDR2 sequences are DFQATT and SNEGSKA (reference sequence). The DNA of the CDR3 is TGCAGTGCTAGAGATCCCCCCGCCCAGCATTTT. This sequence encodes CSARDPPAQHF.

Ten or more counts support this clonotype. The chain employs TRBV5-1 and TRBJ2-2; D is undetermined. The CDR3 totals 15 residues. The germline V gene has CDR1 SGHRS and CDR2 YFSETQ. Trimming left V 2 bases short and J 1 base short, with 9 bases between. In DNA form, the CDR3 reads TGCGCCAGCAGCTTCCTCCTCGGGAACACCGGGGAGCTGTTTTTT. It is translated as CASSFLLGNTGELFF.

This clonotype appeared many times. This chain connects TRBV28 to TRBJ2-3; 10 positions agree with TRBD2. V shed 3 bases and J 8 bases; nucleotides not matched to a gene: 5. Per germline, CDR1 MDHEN and CDR2 SYDVKM. The CDR3 loop spans 14 amino acids. This CDR3 is CASSFSSGRGTQYF. The DNA of the CDR3 is TGTGCCAGCAGTTTTTCTAGCGGGAGAGGTACGCAGTATTTT.

This clonotype was seen at least ten times. The CDR3: CSAGTSRSTDTQYF. DNA for the CDR3: TGCAGTGCCGGGACTAGTAGAAGCACAGATACGCAGTATTTT. The chain links TRBV20-1 to TRBJ2-3; 8 bases map to TRBD2. This CDR3 is built from 14 residues. The junction had 5 bases not matched to a gene; V was cut back by 6 bases and J by 0 bases. Germline V gives CDR1 DFQATT, CDR2 SNEGSKA (reference sequence).

This clonotype was observed many times. This chain connects TRBV4-1 to TRBJ2-1, with TRBD2 matching over 9 bases. There are 16 residues in the CDR3. V was clipped by 2 bases and J by 6 bases; unmatched bases: 8. CDR1 and CDR2 from the germline V gene are MGHRA and YSYEKL. The CDR3 DNA reads TGCGCCAGCAGCCAACCCTCCGGGACTAGCACCAATGAGCAGTTCTTC. Protein sequence: CASSQPSGTSTNEQFF.

At least ten counts were recorded for this clonotype. This chain links TRBV5-1 with TRBJ2-2; D perhaps matches TRBD2 (6 bases). The CDR3 runs 16 residues. Germline V gene data show CDR1 as SGHRS and CDR2 as YFSETQ. Trimming cost V 4 bases and J 2 bases, with 15 bases left between them. DNA for the CDR3: TGCGCCAGCAGCCGGGCCGGTAGCGGTAACACCGGGGAGCTGTTTTTT. Translated, it gives CASSRAGSGNTGELFF.

This clonotype was recorded at least ten times. The V and J genes are TRBV6-5 and TRBJ2-6; no clear D. V lost 5 bases, J lost 4 bases, and 12 bases lay in between. The CDR3 spans 15 residues. CDR1 MNHEY and CDR2 SVGAGI come from the germline V gene. CDR3 DNA sequence: TGTGCCAGCAGTCCTTTAATACCCGGGGCCAACGTCCTGACTTTC. Translating it yields CASSPLIPGANVLTF.

This clonotype was counted at least ten times. The CDR3 DNA sequence: TGCGCCAGCAGGCTCACCAGCGGGAGGGCCAGTGAGCAGTTCTTC. This gives the protein CASRLTSGRASEQFF. V and J are TRBV5-1 and TRBJ2-1, with 10 bases lining up with TRBD2. The CDR3 extends over 15 amino acids. Per germline, CDR1 SGHRS and CDR2 YFSETQ. The V gene end was trimmed by 5 bases and the J gene end by 9 bases; junction bases not matched to a gene: 11. Complete variable domain (other parts from reference TRBV5-1 and TRBJ2-1): KAGVTQTPRYLIKTRGQQVTLSCSPISGHRSVSWYQQTPGQGLQFLFEYFSETQRNKGNFPGRFSGRQFSNSRSEMNVSTLELGDSALYLCASRLTSGRASEQFFGPGTRLTVL.

In this sample, this clonotype turned up many times. The genes are TRBV20-1 and TRBJ1-5; TRBD1 might be the D (5 bases). The V end was cut by 0 bases, the J end by 0 bases, with 12 bases between. Germline V gene sequence: CDR1 DFQATT, CDR2 SNEGSKA (reference sequence). CDR3 length equals 16 residues. DNA of the CDR3: TGCAGTGCTAGAGAGCGACAGACACATAGCAATCAGCCCCAGCATTTT. This encodes CSARERQTHSNQPQHF.

This clonotype was found many times. The CDR3 region has the DNA TGTGCCAGCAGCGTAGCGGGAGGCCGCTACAATGAGCAGTTCTTC. The encoded protein is CASSVAGGRYNEQFF. The V gene is TRBV9, the J gene TRBJ2-1, with 7 positions matching TRBD2. The germline V gene has CDR1 SGDLS and CDR2 YYNGEE. The CDR3 length is 15 residues. V shed 0 bases, J shed 3 bases, and the junction held 3 bases outside the gene matches.

This clonotype was counted ten times or more. This rearrangement joins TRBV20-1 to TRBJ2-3, with 9 bases lining up with TRBD2. From germline, CDR1 is DFQATT and CDR2 SNEGSKA (reference sequence). The V and J ends lost 7 bases and 1 base, in that order; junction bases with no gene match: 15. The CDR3 is 17 residues long. CDR3 nucleotides: TGCAGTGTGCTAGTCTTTCGGCTAGCGGGACGCACAGATACGCAGTATTTT. Translation gives CSVLVFRLAGRTDTQYF.

This clonotype was detected many times. Germline and junction disagree at one end, which may indicate a read error. The V gene is TRBV27, the J gene TRBJ2-7; weak D call: TRBD2 (5 bases). The CDR3 has 14 residues. CDR1 MNHEY and CDR2 SMNVEV come from the germline V gene (reference sequence). The DNA for the CDR3 is TGCACCAGCAGTTTCAAGATAGGGAGCCGCCTGGGATTTTTC. Translation: CTSSFKIGSRLGFF.

This clonotype was seen at least ten times. The chain combines TRBV14 with TRBJ1-2; no firm D call. CDR1 and CDR2 (germline): SGHDN, FVKESK. The CDR3 totals 14 residues. V was trimmed by 1 base and J by 4 bases, leaving 10 bases between them. This chain's CDR3 is CASSQGLAAYGYTF. As DNA, the CDR3 is TGTGCCAGCAGCCAAGGATTAGCAGCCTATGGCTACACCTTC.

This clonotype was counted at least ten times. The genes are TRBV5-1 and TRBJ2-2, with 11 bases aligning to TRBD2. The trim removed 4 bases at V and 0 bases at J, leaving 5 bases unmatched. Germline CDR1 SGHRS, CDR2 YFSETQ. There are 17 residues in the CDR3. The chain's CDR3 is CASSTGTSGANTGELFF. The CDR3 nucleotides read TGCGCCAGCAGCACCGGGACTAGCGGAGCGAACACCGGGGAGCTGTTTTTT.